Following are 18 T cell receptor beta chains from one sample sequenced in a study of vaccination and CD4 T cells after COVID-19. Treatment described: approximately 9-day PBMC culture with coronavirus spike peptide pools or control peptides (ViraFEST assay). The assay that was used to sequence DNA from cultured CD4+ T cells was the Oncomine TCR Beta short-read assay. From the PCR reads, TCRdb called clonotypes with MiXCR, one entry per CDR3 protein. The sample consists of 9,500 to 15,000 distinct CDR3 sequences, 50% of them appearing once. Their cognate antigens are unknown. Sequenced: CD4+ T cells from blood, cultured in vitro. These receptors were taken from a human donor who had recovered from COVID-19.

The rearrangement joins TRBV6-1 to TRBJ1-1, with TRBD1 matching over 7 bases. Germline CDR1 and CDR2: MNHNS and SASEGT. The V and J ends lost 6 bases and 10 bases, in that order; junction bases with no gene match: 5. The CDR3 runs to 11 residues. The CDR3 bases are TGTGCCAGCAGCACAGGGGAGTCAGCTTTCTTT. Amino acid sequence: CASSTGESAFF.

V gene TRBV18 combines with J gene TRBJ1-1; TRBD1 aligns across 8 bases. CDR1 is KGHSH, CDR2 LQKENI, per germline. The CDR3 covers 14 residues. Unmatched junction bases numbered 3, after V lost 2 bases and J lost 4 bases. The CDR3 DNA reads as TGTGCCAGCTCACCAGGGACAGGACCCACTGAAGCTTTCTTT. Encoded protein: CASSPGTGPTEAFF.

The chain recombines TRBV6-5 with TRBJ2-2; 9 bases are shared with TRBD2. Germline V gene lookup returns CDR1 MNHEY and CDR2 SVGAGI. V lost 4 bases, J lost 1 base, and 4 bases stayed unmatched. The CDR3 runs 16 residues. CDR3 sequence (DNA): TGTGCCAGCAGTTTCCTACTAGCGGGGAACACCGGGGAGCTGTTTTTT. It is translated as CASSFLLAGNTGELFF.

J is TRBJ2-2 and V is TRBV20-1; D is perhaps TRBD1 (6 bases). The germline V and J ends were trimmed by 0 bases and 3 bases, with 14 bases remaining between them. Germline CDR1 DFQATT, CDR2 SNEGSKA (reference sequence). The CDR3 has 16 residues. The CDR3 DNA reads TGCAGTGCTAGAGATCGGAGGAAGGGGGACACCGGGGAGCTGTTTTTT. Protein product: CSARDRRKGDTGELFF.

The rearrangement joins TRBV28 to TRBJ2-5; D ambiguous. V was shortened by 7 bases and J by 0 bases, with 9 bases between the two germline ends. The CDR3 sequence is 13 residues long. Germline V gives CDR1 MDHEN, CDR2 SYDVKM. The CDR3 reads CASTDNNQETQYF. The CDR3 DNA reads as TGTGCCAGCACTGACAATAACCAAGAGACCCAGTACTTC.

This rearrangement joins TRBV4-1 to TRBJ2-3; 12 bases are a match to TRBD2. The CDR3 is 16 amino acids. CDR1 MGHRA and CDR2 YSYEKL come from the germline V gene. Trimming at V came to 6 bases and at J to 3 bases, leaving 7 bases not matched to a gene. The CDR3, as DNA: TGCGCCAGCAGGCAACCGACTAGCGGGAGTACAGATACGCAGTATTTT. Translation: CASRQPTSGSTDTQYF.

The chain has TRBV6-2 or TRBV6-3 and TRBJ1-1; possibly TRBD1 for D (5 bases). Germline V gene sequence: CDR1 MNHEY, CDR2 SVGEGT. Between the trimmed V and J ends, which lost 0 bases and 3 bases, there was a span of 11 bases. This CDR3 is built from 15 residues. DNA of the CDR3: TGTGCCAGCAGTTACTCGCTCGGGGGGGACACTGAAGCTTTCTTT. It is translated as CASSYSLGGDTEAFF.

This clonotype was seen more than once but under ten times. The chain couples TRBV20-1 to TRBJ2-5, with unresolved D. The CDR3 length is 12 residues. In germline, CDR1 is DFQATT, CDR2 SNEGSKA (reference sequence). V lost 7 bases to trimming and J lost 1 base, with 10 bases between them. The CDR3: CSGSQVQETQYF. The CDR3 coding sequence is TGCAGTGGATCACAAGTCCAAGAGACCCAGTACTTC.

This clonotype was detected only a few times. The rearrangement uses TRBV27 and TRBJ2-7; perhaps D is TRBD1 or TRBD2 (5 bases each). V was trimmed by 2 bases and J by 6 bases, leaving 23 bases between them. There are 17 residues in the CDR3. From germline, CDR1 is MNHEY and CDR2 SMNVEV (reference sequence). The CDR3: CASSLIRGQGGSGEQYF. The CDR3 nucleotides are TGTGCCAGCAGTTTAATCCGCGGGCAGGGCGGCTCGGGCGAGCAGTACTTC.

The chain uses TRBV20-1 and TRBJ2-1, with 7 bases aligning to TRBD2. The CDR3 is made up of 19 amino acids. Trimming cost V 0 bases and J 5 bases; bases outside gene matches: 19. CDR1 is DFQATT, CDR2 SNEGSKA, per germline (reference sequence). The CDR3 nucleotides are TGCAGTGCTAGAGATCCCCTTGGGGCTAGCGGAACCGAAGACAATGAGCAGTTCTTC. Encoded protein: CSARDPLGASGTEDNEQFF.

This clonotype was observed a handful of times. The V gene is TRBV7-2, the J gene TRBJ1-3, with D hard to call. The V gene lost 4 bases and the J gene lost 4 bases, with 14 bases spanning the gap. The V gene's germline CDR1 is SGHTA and CDR2 FQGNSA. CDR3 length: 15 amino acids. The CDR3 protein is CASSSQRSGGNTIYF. The CDR3 DNA reads TGTGCCAGCAGCTCCCAAAGATCTGGAGGAAACACCATATATTTT.

This clonotype was recorded a few times. This rearrangement joins TRBV7-2 to TRBJ2-5; TRBD1 aligns across 7 bases. The CDR3 loop spans 13 amino acids. Germline V gene sequence: CDR1 SGHTA, CDR2 FQGNSA. Trimming cost V 4 bases and J 5 bases; bases outside gene matches: 4. The DNA for the CDR3 is TGTGCCAGCAGCTCGACAGGGTATGAGACCCAGTACTTC. Its protein product is CASSSTGYETQYF.

The V call is TRBV10-3, the J call TRBJ2-5; D might be TRBD2 (6 bases). V was trimmed by 3 bases and J by 4 bases, leaving 15 bases between them. The CDR3 length is 15 residues. Per the germline V gene, CDR1 is ENHRY and CDR2 is SYGVKD. In DNA form, the CDR3 reads TGTGCCATCAGTGACGCGTCTCGGGGGTTAGAGACCCAGTACTTC. This translates into CAISDASRGLETQYF.

The rearrangement joins TRBV7-2 to TRBJ2-2; D unclear. The length of the CDR3 is 12 residues. Trimming took 3 bases from V and 4 from J, leaving 3 bases between them. Germline V lookup: CDR1 SGHTA, CDR2 FQGNSA. This CDR3 is CASSLLTGELFF. CDR3 nucleotides: TGTGCCAGCAGCTTGCTCACCGGGGAGCTGTTTTTT.

The gene calls are TRBV28 and TRBJ2-7; possibly TRBD2 for D (6 bases). The germline CDR1 and CDR2 sequences are MDHEN and SYDVKM. The CDR3 extends over 13 amino acids. V lost 2 bases and J 4 bases, leaving 9 bases between the germline ends. The CDR3 DNA reads as TGTGCCAGCAGTTTAGCGGGAACATACGAGCAGTACTTC. Protein sequence: CASSLAGTYEQYF.

This clonotype occurred a few times. The V call is TRBV4-1, the J call TRBJ1-6; possible D gene TRBD1, 5 bases. V was pared by 2 bases and J by 14 bases, with 16 bases between. The CDR3 consists of 14 residues. Germline CDR1 reads MGHRA; CDR2 reads YSYEKL. CDR3 sequence (DNA): TGCGCCAGCAGCCAAATCCGGGACCTCCAAACCCTCCACTTT. It encodes CASSQIRDLQTLHF.

The V gene is TRBV7-8, the J gene TRBJ2-3, with 9 bases matching TRBD2. From germline, CDR1 is SGHVS and CDR2 FQNEAQ. The CDR3 sequence is 14 residues long. The ends lost 7 bases at V and 6 bases at J; junction bases unmatched: 8. CDR3 residues: CASNLRREGDTQYF. Here the CDR3 DNA reads TGTGCCAGCAACCTTAGGCGGGAGGGGGATACGCAGTATTTT.

V usage is TRBV4-2 and J usage is TRBJ2-5; the D is unclear. CDR3 length equals 14 residues. The germline V gene has CDR1 LGHNA and CDR2 YNFKEQ. V lost 3 bases and J 2 bases, leaving 10 bases between the germline ends. The CDR3 loop is CASSHFGIQETQYF. The DNA for the CDR3 is TGTGCCAGCAGCCACTTTGGGATACAAGAGACCCAGTACTTC.